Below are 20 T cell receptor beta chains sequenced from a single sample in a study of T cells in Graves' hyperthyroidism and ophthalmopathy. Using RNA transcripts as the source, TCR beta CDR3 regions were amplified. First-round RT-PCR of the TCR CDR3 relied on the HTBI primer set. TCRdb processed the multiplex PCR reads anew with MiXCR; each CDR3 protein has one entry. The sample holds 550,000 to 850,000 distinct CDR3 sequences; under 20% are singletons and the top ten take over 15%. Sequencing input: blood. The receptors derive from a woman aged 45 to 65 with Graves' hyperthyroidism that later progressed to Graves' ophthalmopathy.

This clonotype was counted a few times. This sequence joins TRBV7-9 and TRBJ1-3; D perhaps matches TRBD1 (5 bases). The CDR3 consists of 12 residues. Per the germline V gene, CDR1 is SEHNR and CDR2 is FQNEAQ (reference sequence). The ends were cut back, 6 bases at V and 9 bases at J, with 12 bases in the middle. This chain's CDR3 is CASRKGDGTIYF. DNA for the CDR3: TGTGCCAGCAGGAAAGGGGATGGCACCATATATTTT.

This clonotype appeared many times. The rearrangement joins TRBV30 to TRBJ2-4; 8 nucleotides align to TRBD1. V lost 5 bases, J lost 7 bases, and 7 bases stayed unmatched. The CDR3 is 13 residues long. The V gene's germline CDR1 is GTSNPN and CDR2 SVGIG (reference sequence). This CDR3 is CAWGPGGANIQYF. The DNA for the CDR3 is TGTGCCTGGGGGCCAGGGGGCGCGAACATTCAGTACTTC.

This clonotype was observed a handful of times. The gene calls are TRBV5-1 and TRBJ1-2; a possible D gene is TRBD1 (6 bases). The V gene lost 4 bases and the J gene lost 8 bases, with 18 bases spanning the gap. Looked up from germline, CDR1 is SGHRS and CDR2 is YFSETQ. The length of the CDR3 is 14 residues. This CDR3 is CASSLDSYDEGYTF. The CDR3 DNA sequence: TGCGCCAGCAGCCTGGACAGCTACGACGAGGGCTACACCTTC.

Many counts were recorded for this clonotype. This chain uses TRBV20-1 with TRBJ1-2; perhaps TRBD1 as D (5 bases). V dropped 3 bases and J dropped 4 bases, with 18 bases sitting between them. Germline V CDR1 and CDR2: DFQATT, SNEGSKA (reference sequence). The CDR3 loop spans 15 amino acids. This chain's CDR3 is CSAREIQETPYGYTF. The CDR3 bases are TGCAGTGCTAGGGAAATACAGGAGACCCCCTATGGCTACACCTTC.

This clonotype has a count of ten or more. CDR3 loop: CASSLDGGALVEAFF. The CDR3 DNA is TGTGCCAGCAGCCTCGACGGGGGCGCTTTGGTTGAAGCTTTCTTT. The chain recombines TRBV11-2 with TRBJ1-1; D possibly corresponds to TRBD1 (6 bases). V shed 5 bases and J shed 7 bases, with 20 bases lying between them. This CDR3 comprises 15 residues. Germline CDR1 is SGHAT and CDR2 is FQNNGV.

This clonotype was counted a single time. Here the CDR3 DNA reads TGCGCCAGCAGCTCCCGGACAGGGGGCGCGGACGGGGAGCTGTTTTTT. It yields the protein CASSSRTGGADGELFF. This rearrangement joins TRBV5-1 to TRBJ2-2; TRBD1 matches 11 bases. The CDR3 covers 16 residues. V lost 3 bases, J lost 7 bases, and 8 bases stayed unmatched. Germline V gene data show CDR1 as SGHRS and CDR2 as YFSETQ.

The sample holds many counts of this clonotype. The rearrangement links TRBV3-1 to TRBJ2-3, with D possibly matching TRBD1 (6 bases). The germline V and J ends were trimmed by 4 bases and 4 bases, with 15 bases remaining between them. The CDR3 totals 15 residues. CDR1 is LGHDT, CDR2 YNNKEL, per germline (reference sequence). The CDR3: CASSLEAQGADTQYF. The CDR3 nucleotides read TGTGCCAGCAGCCTCGAGGCACAGGGAGCAGATACGCAGTATTTT.

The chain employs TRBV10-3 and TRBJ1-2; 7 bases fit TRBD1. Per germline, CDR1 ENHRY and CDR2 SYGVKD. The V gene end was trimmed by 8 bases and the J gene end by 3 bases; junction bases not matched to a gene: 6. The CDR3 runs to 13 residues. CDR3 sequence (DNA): TGTGCCATCCAGGGGGGGGACGACTATGGCTACACCTTC. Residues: CAIQGGDDYGYTF.

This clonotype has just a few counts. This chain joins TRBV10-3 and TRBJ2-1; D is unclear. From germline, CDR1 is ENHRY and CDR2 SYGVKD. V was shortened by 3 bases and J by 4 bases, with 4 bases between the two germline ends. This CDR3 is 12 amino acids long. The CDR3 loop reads CAISDTYNEQFF. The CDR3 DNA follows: TGTGCCATCAGTGACACTTACAATGAGCAGTTCTTC.

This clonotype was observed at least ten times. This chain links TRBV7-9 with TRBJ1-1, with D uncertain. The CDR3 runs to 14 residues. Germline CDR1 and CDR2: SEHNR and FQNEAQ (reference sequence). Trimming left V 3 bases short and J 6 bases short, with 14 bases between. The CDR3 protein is CASSFPGPTAEAFF. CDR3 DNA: TGTGCCAGCAGCTTCCCGGGTCCAACCGCTGAAGCTTTCTTT.

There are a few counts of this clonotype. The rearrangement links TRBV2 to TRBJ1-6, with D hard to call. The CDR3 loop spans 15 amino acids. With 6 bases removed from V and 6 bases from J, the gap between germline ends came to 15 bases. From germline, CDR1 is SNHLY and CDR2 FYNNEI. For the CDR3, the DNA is TGTGCCAGCAGGCTGGCGGGCCGGGGTAATTCACCCCTCCACTTT. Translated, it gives CASRLAGRGNSPLHF. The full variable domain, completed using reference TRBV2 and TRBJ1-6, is EPEVTQTPSHQVTQMGQEVILRCVPISNHLYFYWYRQILGQKVEFLVSFYNNEISEKSEIFDDQFSVERPDGSNFTLKIRSTKLEDSAMYFCASRLAGRGNSPLHFGNGTRLTVT.

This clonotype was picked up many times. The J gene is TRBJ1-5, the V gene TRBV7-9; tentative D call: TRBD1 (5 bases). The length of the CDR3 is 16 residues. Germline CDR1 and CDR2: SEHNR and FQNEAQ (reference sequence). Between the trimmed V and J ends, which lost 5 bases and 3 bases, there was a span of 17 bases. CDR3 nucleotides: TGTGCCAGCAGCCTCCACCCCGACAGAAACAATCAGCCCCAGCATTTT. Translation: CASSLHPDRNNQPQHF.

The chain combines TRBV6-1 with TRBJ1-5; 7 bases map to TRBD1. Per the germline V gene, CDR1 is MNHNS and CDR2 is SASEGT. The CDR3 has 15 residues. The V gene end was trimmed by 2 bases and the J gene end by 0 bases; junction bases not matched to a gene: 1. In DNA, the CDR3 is TGTGCCAGCAGTGAAAACAGGGGTAGCAATCAGCCCCAGCATTTT. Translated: CASSENRGSNQPQHF.

In DNA, the CDR3 is TGTGCCAGCAGCCCTAGACCGGGACAGGCGGCCTCCGGACCAAACGAGCAGTACTTC. This codes for CASSPRPGQAASGPNEQYF. The chain carries TRBV7-6 and TRBJ2-7, with 8 bases matching TRBD1. The CDR3 totals 19 residues. V lost 5 bases to trimming and J lost 5 bases; unmatched junction nucleotides: 23. Germline V CDR1 and CDR2: SGHVS, FNYEAQ.

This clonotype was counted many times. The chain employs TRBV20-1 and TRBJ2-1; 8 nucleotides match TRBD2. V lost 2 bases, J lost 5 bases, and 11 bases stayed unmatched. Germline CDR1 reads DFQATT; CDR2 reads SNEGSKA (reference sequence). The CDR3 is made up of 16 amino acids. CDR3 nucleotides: TGCAGTGCTAGAACTCCTGGACTAGCCGCAAACAATGAGCAGTTCTTC. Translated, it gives CSARTPGLAANNEQFF.

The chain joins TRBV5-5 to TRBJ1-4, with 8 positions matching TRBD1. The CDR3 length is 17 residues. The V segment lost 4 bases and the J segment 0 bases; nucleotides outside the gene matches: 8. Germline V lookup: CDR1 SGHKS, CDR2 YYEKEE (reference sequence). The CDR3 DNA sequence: TGTGCCAGCAGCCGTGACCCAGGGGGCGCAACTAATGAAAAACTGTTTTTT. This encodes CASSRDPGGATNEKLFF.

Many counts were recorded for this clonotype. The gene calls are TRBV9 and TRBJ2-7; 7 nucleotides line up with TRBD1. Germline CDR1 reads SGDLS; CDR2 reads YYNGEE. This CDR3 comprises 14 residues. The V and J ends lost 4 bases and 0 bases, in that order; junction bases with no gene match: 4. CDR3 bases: TGTGCCAGCAGCATCCGGGACAGCTCCTACGAGCAGTACTTC. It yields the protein CASSIRDSSYEQYF.

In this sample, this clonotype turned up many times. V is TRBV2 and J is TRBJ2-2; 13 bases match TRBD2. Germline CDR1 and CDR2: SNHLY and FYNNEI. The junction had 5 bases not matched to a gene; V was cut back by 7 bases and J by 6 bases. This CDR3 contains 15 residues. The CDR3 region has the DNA TGTGCCAGCAACCCACTAGCGGGGGGGCCCGGGGAGCTGTTTTTT. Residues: CASNPLAGGPGELFF.

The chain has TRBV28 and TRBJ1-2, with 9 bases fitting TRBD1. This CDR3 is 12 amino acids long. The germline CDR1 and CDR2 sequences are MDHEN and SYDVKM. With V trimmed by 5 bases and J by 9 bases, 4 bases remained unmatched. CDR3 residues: CASSEGQGSYTF. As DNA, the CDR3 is TGTGCCAGCAGTGAGGGACAGGGAAGCTACACCTTC.

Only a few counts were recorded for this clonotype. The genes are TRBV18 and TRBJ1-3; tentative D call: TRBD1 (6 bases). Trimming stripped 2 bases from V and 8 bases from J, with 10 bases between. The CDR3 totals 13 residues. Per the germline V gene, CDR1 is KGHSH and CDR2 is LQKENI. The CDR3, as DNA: TGTGCCAGCTCACCAACCAGGGGTGACACCATATATTTT. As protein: CASSPTRGDTIYF. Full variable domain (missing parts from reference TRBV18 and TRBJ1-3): NAGVMQNPRHLVRRRGQEARLRCSPMKGHSHVYWYRQLPEEGLKFMVYLQKENIIDESGMPKERFSAEFPKEGPSILRIQQVVRGDSAAYFCASSPTRGDTIYFGEGSWLTVV.